The present T cell receptor (beta chain) was sequenced within a study of T-cell memory formation after mild COVID-19. Whole-study context: TCR clusters were mostly confined to one donor each. Findings and caveats of the study: In pre-infection memory, a portion of responding clones appeared, which suggested that cross-reactive memory joined. Clones that contracted clustered mainly in CM and EM if CD4+ and in EMRA if CD8+.

TCRalpha and TCRbeta libraries used 5'RACE with constant-segment primers and UMIs. TCRdb analysed the 5' RACE reads with MiXCR anew, one entry per CDR3 protein. Seen here are 95,000 to 110,000 distinct CDR3 sequences, roughly an eighth observed once, and the top ten hold 30% to 45%. This clonotype was observed a handful of times. Antigen: not known. Germline values: CDR1 MNHEY, CDR2 SVGEGT. CDR3 length equals 16 residues. V lost 6 bases to trimming and J lost 1 base; unmatched junction nucleotides: 7. This chain links TRBV6-2 or TRBV6-3 with TRBJ2-3; 10 bases line up with TRBD2. The receptor's source is a young man who had mild COVID-19 (a few samples of this study predate the infection). Cell type and time point are not known. Sequenced: PBMCs or a T cell subset sorted from them (not recorded which). In DNA form, the CDR3 reads TGTGCCAGCAGCACCGTAGCGGGGGGCGGCACAGATACGCAGTATTTT. Translating gives CASSTVAGGGTDTQYF.